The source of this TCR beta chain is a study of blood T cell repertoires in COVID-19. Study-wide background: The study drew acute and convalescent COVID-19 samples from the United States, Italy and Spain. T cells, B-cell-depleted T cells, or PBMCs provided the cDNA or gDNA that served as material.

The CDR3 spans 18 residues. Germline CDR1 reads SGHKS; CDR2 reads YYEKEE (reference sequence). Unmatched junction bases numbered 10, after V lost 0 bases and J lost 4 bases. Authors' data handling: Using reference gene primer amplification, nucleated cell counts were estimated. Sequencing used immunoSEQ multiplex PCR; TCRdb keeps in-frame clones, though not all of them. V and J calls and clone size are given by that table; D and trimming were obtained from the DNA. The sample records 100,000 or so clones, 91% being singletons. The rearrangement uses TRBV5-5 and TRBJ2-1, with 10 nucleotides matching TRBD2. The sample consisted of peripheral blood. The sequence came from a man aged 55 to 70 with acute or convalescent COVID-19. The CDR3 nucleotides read TGTGCCAGCAGCTTGGGGATAGCGGGAGGCCGGGCTTACAATGAGCAGTTCTTC. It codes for CASSLGIAGGRAYNEQFF.